This T cell receptor (beta chain) was sequenced in a study of CD8 T cells in Susac syndrome (dated by TCRdb to about 2019). In the study overall: Of the Susac syndrome patients who were sequenced, 8 or 9 were in clinical remission while more than five had clinically active disease. At blood withdrawal, Susac syndrome patients were either therapy-naive, taking corticosteroids (in some cases with IVIg as well), or taking IVIg alone. Whether CD8+ T cell activation and differentiation in Susac syndrome was antigen driven was tested using repertoire sequencing. The investigation overall reported the following: The study acknowledged that relatively few individuals were included in the TCR sequencing and HLA analysis. In the CD4+ T cell repertoire of Susac syndrome patients, clonal expansion was not detected.

A note on this clonotype: Its antigen has not been determined. Base quality data are lacking; no much larger clone is found one base away.

RNA was extracted using the RNeasy kit, and roughly 0.45 to 1 microgram was reverse transcribed with random hexamers. The immunoSEQ multiplex PCR assay, which covers 54 Vbeta and 13 Jbeta segments, was used to amplify TCR beta CDR3 regions. Bias from PCR amplification was corrected by using a synthetic template baseline for primer optimization and for computational correction. The study's own analysis went as follows. Reads were assigned to V, D and J genes according to IMGT and analyzed in immunoSEQ Analyzer, with only productive sequences retained. Clonality was calculated as one minus the Shannon entropy normalized by log2 of the number of productive unique sequences. For each patient and control, public and private clones were evaluated among the 100 most prevalent clones. Clones were defined as Susac-specific if absent from the healthy and MS cohorts, from approximately 1,100 published viral clones and from other ImmuneACCESS disease sequences. The public reads were quality trimmed at Q25 with fastp and then assembled into clones with MiXCR by TCRdb, keeping productive beta chains. CDR3 protein sequences are deduplicated, and each keeps its most common genes and DNA. The V and J calls, along with clone size, are taken from TCRdb and not from the paper's own processing. Here the sample has about 210,000 distinct CDR3 sequences; about 95% occur a single time. Of the sample, approximately 0.15% falls within the top ten clones.

Peripheral blood CD8+ and CD4+ T cells from healthy donors, Susac syndrome patients and multiple sclerosis patients were profiled by high-throughput TCR beta sequencing. The Susac syndrome patients fulfilled recently defined diagnostic criteria for either definite or probable disease. Bulk CD8+ and CD4+ T cells were purified magnetically by negative isolation, whereas CD8+ TEMRA cells were enriched by FACS. Blood was drawn into EDTA tubes, processed within 24 hours, and PBMCs were isolated by density gradient centrifugation. PBMCs intended for TCR sequencing were frozen in liquid nitrogen and were later thawed in a 37 degrees C water bath. The sorted or isolated CD4+, CD8+ and CD8+ TEMRA cells had a purity of 90% or higher. The CDR3 holds 15 amino acids from the cysteine to the phenylalanine. Only the CDR3 portion is preserved as DNA: 45 bases, with reading frame beginning at the first base. Unmatched junction bases come to 9, with V trimmed by 3 bases and J by 6 bases. The germline V gene (reference sequence) sets CDR1 to SEHNR and CDR2 to FQNEAQ.

The receptor was isolated from a human donor with Susac syndrome. Material for sequencing was CD4+ T cells from PBMCs. This chain joins TRBV7-9 to TRBJ1-1; TRBD1 agrees with 8 junctional bases. The DNA sequence is TGTGCCAGCAGCTTGGAGGGGACAGGAGGGTCTGAAGCTTTCTTT. Its protein product is CASSLEGTGGSEAFF.